A selection of T cell receptor beta chains follows, all from one sample in a study of OX40 agonist ivuxolimab in advanced cancers. The assay was immunoSEQ multiplex PCR, and TCRdb's table has in-frame clones only and misses some. This sample has more than 85,000 clones, with around 85% found just once. The source was CD4+ or CD8+ T cells sorted from blood, collected in a trial of the OX40 agonist ivuxolimab. Every receptor here comes from an adult with an advanced solid tumor such as melanoma, head and neck, liver or kidney cancer. The CDR3 runs from the conserved cysteine through the conserved F or W. The D gene is left open where the match is weak. Expanded clones get a size class; other rows say once, few or many, or leave the size out.

>TRBV29-1|TRBD2|.|TRBJ2-7
TGCAGCGTTGGGACTAGCGCGCCCTACGAGCAGTACTTC
CSVGTSAPYEQYF
>TRBV19|TRBD2|.|TRBJ2-1
TGTGCCAGTAGTGCCTCACTAGCGGGAGCGAGCAATGAGCAGTTCTTC
CASSASLAGASNEQFF
>TRBV28|.|.|TRBJ2-4
TGTGCCAGCAGTAGGGGGGGGACCAAAAACATTCAGTACTTC
CASSRGGTKNIQYF
>TRBV4-2|.|once|TRBJ2-5
TGTGCCAGCAGCCAAGCTGGAAGGGATCAAGAGACCCAGTACTTC
CASSQAGRDQETQYF
>TRBV28|.|.|TRBJ1-3
TGTGCCAGCAGTTTCTACGACGGCTCTGGAAACACCATATATTTT
CASSFYDGSGNTIYF
>TRBV9|.|.|TRBJ2-3
TGTGCCAGCAGCGAGGAAGATACGCAGTATTTT
CASSEEDTQYF
>TRBV19|.|.|TRBJ2-1
TGTGCCAGTAGTATAGATCGGACCGGGACTGAAAAGTTCTTC
CASSIDRTGTEKFF
>TRBV2|.|few|TRBJ2-1
TGTGCCAGCAGTGAATTCCCTTCGGCCGAGCAGTTCTTC
CASSEFPSAEQFF
>TRBV9|TRBD1|few|TRBJ1-2
TGTGCCAGCAGCAAAACAGGGGAAGGCTACACCTTC
CASSKTGEGYTF
>TRBV6-6|TRBD2|once|TRBJ2-1
TGTGCCAGCTCCCGGGGCCGCGGGAGCGATGAGCAGTTCTTC
CASSRGRGSDEQFF
>TRBV5-1|TRBD1|.|TRBJ2-1
TGCGCCAGCAGCTGGGGGACAGTAGGGAATGAGCAGTTCTTC
CASSWGTVGNEQFF
>TRBV20-1|.|.|TRBJ1-1
TGCAGTGCTATAGTTAACACTGAAGCTTTCTTT
CSAIVNTEAFF
>TRBV5-6|.|once|TRBJ1-1
TGTGCCAGCACCCTGGTGGGTGGGGGCACTGAAGCTTTCTTT
CASTLVGGGTEAFF
>TRBV7-8|TRBD1|.|TRBJ2-3
TGTGCCAGCAGCTTAGCGGTGCTAAGGGGGCTTACAGATACGCAGTATTTT
CASSLAVLRGLTDTQYF
>TRBV19|.|.|TRBJ1-5
TGTGCCAGTAGTCAGTGGAGCAATCAGCCCCAGCATTTT
CASSQWSNQPQHF
>TRBV29-1|.|once|TRBJ2-1
TGCAGCGCCGGCCTAGGGGGGGTTGGCAATGAGCAGTTCTTC
CSAGLGGVGNEQFF
>TRBV19|.|.|TRBJ1-1
TGTGCCAGTAGTTGGTTAACTCGCTCGAACACTGAAGCTTTCTTT
CASSWLTRSNTEAFF
>TRBV6-5|TRBD1|.|TRBJ1-4
TGTGCCAGCAGTTCTTTCGGGACAGGGGATGAAAAACTGTTTTTT
CASSSFGTGDEKLFF
>TRBV5-1|TRBD2|once|TRBJ2-1
TGCGCCAGCAGCCCGATGACTAGCGGGGGTGAGCAGTTCTTC
CASSPMTSGGEQFF
>TRBV15|TRBD2|.|TRBJ2-1
TGTGCCACCAGCAGAGACAAATCCCGGGACTACTATAGCTCCTACAATGAGCAGTTCTTC
CATSRDKSRDYYSSYNEQFF
>TRBV28|.|.|TRBJ2-1
TGTGCCAGCAGTCAGGGCGGTCCGGGCTACAATGAGCAGTTCTTC
CASSQGGPGYNEQFF
>TRBV27|TRBD1|.|TRBJ2-4
TGTGCCAGCAGTTACCAGACAGGGGGTAACGCCAAAAACATTCAGTACTTC
CASSYQTGGNAKNIQYF
>TRBV7-9|.|.|TRBJ2-5
TGTGCCAGCAGCTTAGGACGGTTGAAAGAGACCCAGTACTTC
CASSLGRLKETQYF
>TRBV18|TRBD2|.|TRBJ2-2
TGTGCCAGCTCACCAAGGACTAGCAGCACCGGGGAGCTGTTTTTT
CASSPRTSSTGELFF
>TRBV28|.|.|TRBJ1-5
TGTGCCAGCAGTTCGCCGCCTCAGCCCCAGCATTTT
CASSSPPQPQHF
>TRBV19|TRBD1|.|TRBJ2-2
TGTGCCAGTAGTATGACAGGGATCGAGAACACCGGGGAGCTGTTTTTT
CASSMTGIENTGELFF